A selection of T cell receptor beta chains follows, all from one sample in a study of T cell repertoires in ileal Crohn's disease. Data came from immunoSEQ multiplex PCR; TCRdb stores just in-frame clones and leaves some out. This sample carries approximately 15,000 clones, 80% of them seen once, and the ten largest clones take 4.2%. The sample consisted of ileal tissue. These receptors were taken from an adult with Crohn's disease. The CDR3 runs from the conserved cysteine through the conserved F or W. Fields, in order: clone size, V gene, D gene, J gene, CDR3 DNA, CDR3 protein. A D gene is named only where the DNA matches it firmly. For some rows the clone size is stated as once, few or many, or as a class when expanded; others skip it.

clone size: .; V gene: TRBV30; D gene: .; J gene: TRBJ2-7; CDR3 DNA: TGTGCCTGGAGTGGTGAGTCAGGGGCCCTATCCTACGAGCAGTACTTC; CDR3 protein: CAWSGESGALSYEQYF
clone size: once; V gene: TRBV20-1; D gene: .; J gene: TRBJ1-1; CDR3 DNA: TGCAGTGCTATCAGGAACACTGAAGCTTTCTTT; CDR3 protein: CSAIRNTEAFF
clone size: .; V gene: TRBV10-3; D gene: .; J gene: TRBJ1-2; CDR3 DNA: TGTGCCATCAGTGAGGTGCAGAACTATGGCTACACCTTC; CDR3 protein: CAISEVQNYGYTF
clone size: .; V gene: TRBV25-1; D gene: .; J gene: TRBJ1-2; CDR3 DNA: TGTGCCAGCAGTGAGGGTGGACAGCCAAGGCTATATGGCTACACCTTC; CDR3 protein: CASSEGGQPRLYGYTF
clone size: .; V gene: TRBV5-1; D gene: .; J gene: TRBJ2-5; CDR3 DNA: TGCGCCAGCAGCTTGGAGGGACATACGGGGCCCGAGTACTTC; CDR3 protein: CASSLEGHTGPEYF
clone size: .; V gene: TRBV11-3; D gene: .; J gene: TRBJ1-1; CDR3 DNA: TGTGCCAGCAGCTTAGTGATGCACAGGGCGAGCACTGAAGCTTTCTTT; CDR3 protein: CASSLVMHRASTEAFF
clone size: .; V gene: TRBV5-1; D gene: .; J gene: TRBJ2-3; CDR3 DNA: TGCGCCAGCAGCTTGGGCGGGAACACAGATACGCAGTATTTT; CDR3 protein: CASSLGGNTDTQYF
clone size: few; V gene: TRBV9; D gene: .; J gene: TRBJ2-5; CDR3 DNA: TGTGCCAGCAGCGGCCTAAGGGCGGGGTCACAAGAGACCCAGTACTTC; CDR3 protein: CASSGLRAGSQETQYF
clone size: once; V gene: TRBV10-2; D gene: .; J gene: TRBJ1-2; CDR3 DNA: TGCGCCAGCAGTGAGGGAGGGCCTAACTATGGCTACACCTTC; CDR3 protein: CASSEGGPNYGYTF
clone size: .; V gene: TRBV9; D gene: TRBD1; J gene: TRBJ2-2; CDR3 DNA: TGTGCCAGCAGCGAGAGGGGACAGGGGAACACCGGGGAGCTGTTTTTT; CDR3 protein: CASSERGQGNTGELFF
clone size: .; V gene: TRBV30; D gene: TRBD1; J gene: TRBJ1-5; CDR3 DNA: TGTGCCTGGAGCACGGGGACAGGCGGCGGGCCCCAGCATTTT; CDR3 protein: CAWSTGTGGGPQHF
clone size: .; V gene: TRBV5-4; D gene: TRBD2; J gene: TRBJ2-2; CDR3 DNA: TGTGCCAGCAGCACGGCTAGCGGGGGGGAAGCCGGGGAGCTGTTTTTT; CDR3 protein: CASSTASGGEAGELFF
clone size: .; V gene: TRBV5-4; D gene: TRBD1; J gene: TRBJ1-1; CDR3 DNA: TGTGCCAGCAGCCCACCCCCAAGGACAGGGACGAACACTGAAGCTTTCTTT; CDR3 protein: CASSPPPRTGTNTEAFF
clone size: .; V gene: TRBV30; D gene: .; J gene: TRBJ1-1; CDR3 DNA: TGTGCCTGGTCTACAGGGTTGGGAGCTTTCTTT; CDR3 protein: CAWSTGLGAFF
clone size: .; V gene: TRBV30; D gene: .; J gene: TRBJ2-4; CDR3 DNA: TGTGCCTGGAGCGCCACTAGCGCCAAAAACATTCAGTACTTC; CDR3 protein: CAWSATSAKNIQYF
clone size: .; V gene: TRBV7-9; D gene: TRBD1; J gene: TRBJ2-7; CDR3 DNA: TGTGCCAGCAGCCTCGGGACAGGGGAGGAAAAAGAGCAGTACTTC; CDR3 protein: CASSLGTGEEKEQYF
clone size: .; V gene: TRBV5-6; D gene: .; J gene: TRBJ1-1; CDR3 DNA: TGTGCCAGCAGCGTGGTAGGGGGTGGGGCTTTCTTT; CDR3 protein: CASSVVGGGAFF
clone size: .; V gene: TRBV6-5; D gene: TRBD2; J gene: TRBJ2-1; CDR3 DNA: TGTGCCAGCAGCAGCTGGGAGCGGGGGGACAATGAGCAGTTCTTC; CDR3 protein: CASSSWERGDNEQFF
clone size: large; V gene: TRBV10-2; D gene: TRBD1; J gene: TRBJ2-5; CDR3 DNA: TGCGCCAGCAGGGGTCCAGGGGGCTACCAAGAGACCCAGTACTTC; CDR3 protein: CASRGPGGYQETQYF
clone size: .; V gene: TRBV6-5; D gene: .; J gene: TRBJ2-1; CDR3 DNA: TGTGCCAGTCGTCGACTGGAGTTCGGTGAGCAGTTCTTC; CDR3 protein: CASRRLEFGEQFF
clone size: few; V gene: TRBV12-5; D gene: TRBD2; J gene: TRBJ2-3; CDR3 DNA: TGTGCTAGTGGTTTTAGCGGGGGATACACAGATACGCAGTATTTT; CDR3 protein: CASGFSGGYTDTQYF
clone size: .; V gene: TRBV5-1; D gene: TRBD1; J gene: TRBJ2-5; CDR3 DNA: TGCGCCAGCAGCCGTGACAGGGGGAGTCGAGAGACCCAGTACTTC; CDR3 protein: CASSRDRGSRETQYF
clone size: .; V gene: TRBV6-5; D gene: TRBD2; J gene: TRBJ2-7; CDR3 DNA: TGTGCCAGCAGTTATTCTAGCGGGGGCACCTACGAGCAGTACTTC; CDR3 protein: CASSYSSGGTYEQYF
clone size: .; V gene: TRBV29-1; D gene: .; J gene: TRBJ2-5; CDR3 DNA: TGCAGCGTTGAAAGATCAGGAGGGAGAGAGACCCAGTACTTC; CDR3 protein: CSVERSGGRETQYF
clone size: .; V gene: TRBV18; D gene: TRBD1; J gene: TRBJ1-2; CDR3 DNA: TGTGCCAGCTCACCTGCACAGGGGTACTATGGCTACACCTTC; CDR3 protein: CASSPAQGYYGYTF
clone size: .; V gene: TRBV5-4; D gene: .; J gene: TRBJ1-2; CDR3 DNA: TGTGCCAGCAGCTCCGACCCCGGGGGGGGTGGTTATGGCTACACCTTC; CDR3 protein: CASSSDPGGGGYGYTF
clone size: .; V gene: TRBV5-5; D gene: TRBD1; J gene: TRBJ1-2; CDR3 DNA: TGTGCCAGCAGCCGGGACAGGGGGGACCTCTATGGCTACACCTTC; CDR3 protein: CASSRDRGDLYGYTF
clone size: once; V gene: TRBV9; D gene: .; J gene: TRBJ2-3; CDR3 DNA: TGTGCCAGCAGCATTGATTCACTGGGCCCAGGTACGCAGTATTTT; CDR3 protein: CASSIDSLGPGTQYF
clone size: .; V gene: TRBV2; D gene: TRBD1; J gene: TRBJ2-7; CDR3 DNA: TGTGCCAGCGAGACCGGGACAGGGAAAAAAAGACGCGACGAGCAGTACTTC; CDR3 protein: CASETGTGKKRRDEQYF
clone size: .; V gene: TRBV7-9; D gene: .; J gene: TRBJ1-2; CDR3 DNA: TGTGCCAGCAGCTTAAATCATGGGGGGAACTATGGCTACACCTTC; CDR3 protein: CASSLNHGGNYGYTF
clone size: .; V gene: TRBV27; D gene: .; J gene: TRBJ2-2; CDR3 DNA: TGTGCCAGCAGTTTACGGGGATGGGACACCGGGGAGCTGTTTTTT; CDR3 protein: CASSLRGWDTGELFF
clone size: once; V gene: TRBV27; D gene: .; J gene: TRBJ2-7; CDR3 DNA: TGTGCCAGCAGTTCCCAGGGGCGGGAGCAGTACTTC; CDR3 protein: CASSSQGREQYF
clone size: few; V gene: TRBV30; D gene: TRBD2; J gene: TRBJ2-1; CDR3 DNA: TGTGCCTGGATGACCCCGACTAGCGGGCGCGGGTCCTACAATGAGCAGTTCTTC; CDR3 protein: CAWMTPTSGRGSYNEQFF
clone size: .; V gene: TRBV2; D gene: .; J gene: TRBJ1-2; CDR3 DNA: TGTGCCAGCAGTGAGGGGCCATCGGCTAACTATGGCTACACCTTC; CDR3 protein: CASSEGPSANYGYTF
clone size: .; V gene: TRBV30; D gene: .; J gene: TRBJ1-6; CDR3 DNA: TGTGCCTGGAAGCGGGAGTCACCCCTCCACTTT; CDR3 protein: CAWKRESPLHF
clone size: .; V gene: TRBV2; D gene: TRBD2; J gene: TRBJ2-1; CDR3 DNA: TGTGCCAGCAGTGGGATAGCGGGAGGCCCCTGGGATGAGCAGTTCTTC; CDR3 protein: CASSGIAGGPWDEQFF
clone size: .; V gene: TRBV6-1; D gene: .; J gene: TRBJ1-6; CDR3 DNA: TGTGCCAGCAGTGAACGGGAGGGTCGTAATTCACCCCTCCACTTT; CDR3 protein: CASSEREGRNSPLHF
clone size: .; V gene: TRBV30; D gene: TRBD1; J gene: TRBJ1-6; CDR3 DNA: TGTGCCTGGAAGCGTCGGGACAGTCAAGGTTCACCCCTCCACTTT; CDR3 protein: CAWKRRDSQGSPLHF
clone size: .; V gene: TRBV5-1; D gene: .; J gene: TRBJ1-1; CDR3 DNA: TGCGCCAGCAGCCTCACAGGGATGGGGGCTGAAGCTTTCTTT; CDR3 protein: CASSLTGMGAEAFF
clone size: .; V gene: TRBV6-5; D gene: .; J gene: TRBJ1-1; CDR3 DNA: TGTGCCAGCAGCCACGGGGGGTTTGAAGCTTTCTTT; CDR3 protein: CASSHGGFEAFF
clone size: .; V gene: TRBV27; D gene: .; J gene: TRBJ1-1; CDR3 DNA: TGTGCCAGCAGTTTAGGGGGGGGCACCCGTGAAGCTTTCTTT; CDR3 protein: CASSLGGGTREAFF
clone size: .; V gene: TRBV7-7; D gene: .; J gene: TRBJ2-1; CDR3 DNA: TGTGCTAGCAGCCTTCGGACACCGGGACACCCAAGCTCCTACAATGAGCAGTTCTTC; CDR3 protein: CASSLRTPGHPSSYNEQFF
clone size: once; V gene: TRBV5-4; D gene: TRBD1; J gene: TRBJ1-6; CDR3 DNA: TGTGCCAGCAGCTCGACAGGGGAGGGTTCACCCCTCCACTTT; CDR3 protein: CASSSTGEGSPLHF
clone size: .; V gene: TRBV18; D gene: .; J gene: TRBJ2-7; CDR3 DNA: TGTGCCAGCTCACCGGGACAATCCTACGAGCAGTACTTC; CDR3 protein: CASSPGQSYEQYF
clone size: .; V gene: TRBV10-2; D gene: .; J gene: TRBJ1-1; CDR3 DNA: TGCGCCACCGGCGGGGCCCAAGGGGCTGAAGCTTTCTTT; CDR3 protein: CATGGAQGAEAFF
clone size: .; V gene: TRBV29-1; D gene: TRBD2; J gene: TRBJ2-1; CDR3 DNA: TGCAGCATCAGGACTAGTGATTACAATGAGCAGTTCTTC; CDR3 protein: CSIRTSDYNEQFF
clone size: .; V gene: TRBV30; D gene: .; J gene: TRBJ1-3; CDR3 DNA: TGTGCCTGGAGGGGTGCAGGGGATAAGTCCGTCTTTGGAAACACCATATATTTT; CDR3 protein: CAWRGAGDKSVFGNTIYF
clone size: .; V gene: TRBV6-5; D gene: .; J gene: TRBJ2-7; CDR3 DNA: TGTGCCAGCAGTTACGCGCAGGGGACGGCCCACGAGCAGTACTTC; CDR3 protein: CASSYAQGTAHEQYF
clone size: .; V gene: TRBV4-1; D gene: .; J gene: TRBJ1-6; CDR3 DNA: TGCGCCAGCAGCGTACAACTCTGGGACATATCCGCTTCACCCCTCCACTTT; CDR3 protein: CASSVQLWDISASPLHF
clone size: .; V gene: TRBV5-4; D gene: .; J gene: TRBJ2-5; CDR3 DNA: TGTGCCAGCACCCTTAAAGAGACCCAGTACTTC; CDR3 protein: CASTLKETQYF
clone size: .; V gene: TRBV4-3; D gene: TRBD2; J gene: TRBJ2-1; CDR3 DNA: TGCGCCAGCAGCCAAGGGGGGGCTAGCGGGGACCGGAAGCAGTTCTTC; CDR3 protein: CASSQGGASGDRKQFF
clone size: once; V gene: TRBV6-6; D gene: .; J gene: TRBJ1-1; CDR3 DNA: TGTGCCAGCAAGATCTTCCAGGGCACTGAAGCTTTCTTT; CDR3 protein: CASKIFQGTEAFF
clone size: .; V gene: TRBV19; D gene: TRBD1; J gene: TRBJ2-7; CDR3 DNA: TGTGCCAGTAGTATAGCCTGGGGCAGGGGGCCCTCCTACGAGCAGTACTTC; CDR3 protein: CASSIAWGRGPSYEQYF
clone size: .; V gene: TRBV6-1; D gene: TRBD1; J gene: TRBJ1-4; CDR3 DNA: TGTGCCAGCAGCGGACAGGGGGCGCTTGAAAAACTGTTTTTT; CDR3 protein: CASSGQGALEKLFF
clone size: .; V gene: TRBV18; D gene: .; J gene: TRBJ1-5; CDR3 DNA: TGTGCCAGCTCACCGGGGCGCAATCAGCCCCAGCATTTT; CDR3 protein: CASSPGRNQPQHF
clone size: .; V gene: TRBV11-2; D gene: .; J gene: TRBJ1-1; CDR3 DNA: TGTGCCAGCAGTTATGAGATCATGAACACTGAAGCTTTCTTT; CDR3 protein: CASSYEIMNTEAFF
clone size: .; V gene: TRBV5-5; D gene: .; J gene: TRBJ1-1; CDR3 DNA: TGTGCCAGCAGCTCCTACCAGAACACTGAAGCTTTCTTT; CDR3 protein: CASSSYQNTEAFF